One and the same sample provided the 21 T cell receptor beta chains below, sequenced in a study of T cell changes during pregnancy in multiple sclerosis. Clones were read by immunoSEQ multiplex PCR, and TCRdb kept only the in-frame ones, dropping some. The sample holds roughly 80,000 clones, roughly 91% seen once. The sample was peripheral blood, taken after pregnancy. Receptor source: a female donor in good health, enrolled as a control in a pregnancy study.

In this sample, this clone turned up once. V is TRBV1 and J is TRBJ2-3; TRBD2, the table's D call, lacks a check against the DNA. TRBV1 is flagged as a pseudogene. CDR3 length: 17 residues. CDR3 DNA sequence: TGCACCAGCAGCCAACGGTCCCAGCGTGGCAGCACAGATACGCAGTATTTT. This codes for CTSSQRSQRGSTDTQYF.

This chain links TRBV7-8 with TRBJ1-5; maybe TRBD1 (6 bases). Germline V gene lookup returns CDR1 SGHVS and CDR2 FQNEAQ. V was trimmed by 1 base and J by 9 bases, leaving 19 bases between them. The CDR3 extends over 16 amino acids. CDR3 DNA sequence: TGTGCCAGCAGCTTAGACAGCAGGCCTAGAGGGGGGCCCCAGCATTTT. This sequence encodes CASSLDSRPRGGPQHF.

This chain joins TRBV27 and TRBJ1-2, with D tentatively TRBD1 (6 bases). Germline V lookup: CDR1 MNHEY, CDR2 SMNVEV (reference sequence). The CDR3 extends over 13 amino acids. The V gene lost 8 bases and the J gene lost 1 base, with 11 bases spanning the gap. The CDR3 DNA is TGTGCCAGCGGGGGACACAATAACTATGGCTACACCTTC. Protein sequence: CASGGHNNYGYTF.

V gene TRBV29-1 combines with J gene TRBJ1-4; 9 positions agree with TRBD1. Germline V gives CDR1 SQVTM, CDR2 ANQGSEA. CDR3 size: 14 residues. With V trimmed by 6 bases and J by 4 bases, 6 bases remained unmatched. The DNA for the CDR3 is TGCAGCGTGGATGGGACAGGGAATAATGAAAAACTGTTTTTT. Its protein product is CSVDGTGNNEKLFF.

The rearrangement uses TRBV28 and TRBJ1-4; D is possibly TRBD1 (5 bases). Per the germline V gene, CDR1 is MDHEN and CDR2 is SYDVKM. The CDR3 runs 14 residues. The ends were cut back, 5 bases at V and 3 bases at J, with 10 bases in the middle. The CDR3 DNA reads as TGTGCCAGCAGTCACGGGGGTTCTAATGAAAAACTGTTTTTT. As protein: CASSHGGSNEKLFF.

The CDR3 here is CASRGAGGSVTEAFF. CDR3 bases: TGCGCCAGCAGGGGGGCAGGGGGCAGTGTCACTGAAGCTTTCTTT. The chain joins TRBV5-1 to TRBJ1-1; TRBD1 aligns across 8 bases. The CDR3 is made up of 15 amino acids. CDR1 SGHRS and CDR2 YFSETQ come from the germline V gene. Trimming cost V 5 bases and J 4 bases; bases outside gene matches: 10.

The V and J genes are TRBV7-2 and TRBJ2-4; possible D gene TRBD2, 6 bases. The CDR3 loop spans 15 amino acids. V was trimmed by 5 bases and J by 3 bases, leaving 14 bases between them. CDR1 SGHTA and CDR2 FQGNSA come from the germline V gene. CDR3 sequence: CASSQTREYKNIQYF. CDR3 sequence (DNA): TGTGCCAGCAGCCAAACCCGGGAGTACAAAAACATTCAGTACTTC.

The chain links TRBV27 to TRBJ1-2, with 7 bases fitting TRBD1. This CDR3 region has 14 residues. In germline, CDR1 is MNHEY, CDR2 SMNVEV (reference sequence). V trimming: 10 bases; J trimming: 4 bases; junction bases outside the gene matches: 12. The CDR3 region is CATRMQGVTYGYTF. In DNA form, the CDR3 reads TGTGCCACCAGGATGCAGGGGGTTACCTATGGCTACACCTTC.

The CDR3 sequence: CASSFTSGTDEQFF. The CDR3 DNA sequence: TGTGCCAGCAGTTTCACTAGCGGGACTGATGAGCAGTTCTTC. This rearrangement joins TRBV27 to TRBJ2-1; 10 nucleotides match TRBD2. V shed 3 bases, J shed 8 bases, and the junction held 4 bases outside the gene matches. Looked up from germline, CDR1 is MNHEY and CDR2 is SMNVEV (reference sequence). This CDR3 is 14 amino acids long.

The chain uses TRBV14 and TRBJ2-1; D is ambiguous. The CDR3 length is 15 residues. Germline V gene data show CDR1 as SGHDN and CDR2 as FVKESK. Trimming shortened V by 4 bases and J by 0 bases, and 10 bases separated the two germline ends. This CDR3 is CASSPLFDSYNEQFF. CDR3 nucleotide sequence: TGTGCCAGCAGCCCCCTATTCGACTCCTACAATGAGCAGTTCTTC.

The chain combines TRBV2 with TRBJ2-5; 8 bases match TRBD2. Germline V gene sequence: CDR1 SNHLY, CDR2 FYNNEI. This CDR3 contains 15 residues. The trim removed 7 bases at V and 2 bases at J, leaving 9 bases unmatched. The CDR3 nucleotides are TGTGCCAGCACCTATCGGGCGGGGGGACAAGAGACCCAGTACTTC. This codes for CASTYRAGGQETQYF.

The rearrangement uses TRBV7-9 and TRBJ1-1; no firm D call. Germline CDR1 SEHNR, CDR2 FQNEAQ (reference sequence). This CDR3 spans 14 amino acids. The V end was cut by 2 bases, the J end by 7 bases, with 14 bases between. CDR3 loop: CASSLQFIGSEAFF. CDR3 bases: TGTGCCAGCAGCTTACAATTTATAGGGAGTGAAGCTTTCTTT.

The V gene is TRBV5-1, the J gene TRBJ2-1; the match to TRBD1 covers 10 bases. Trimming cost V 4 bases and J 4 bases; bases outside gene matches: 2. The CDR3 has 14 residues. Germline V gives CDR1 SGHRS, CDR2 YFSETQ. CDR3 in DNA: TGCGCCAGCAGCCCGGGACAGGGGTACAATGAGCAGTTCTTC. This encodes CASSPGQGYNEQFF. Based on the CDR3 plus reference TRBV5-1 and TRBJ2-1, the full variable domain is KAGVTQTPRYLIKTRGQQVTLSCSPISGHRSVSWYQQTPGQGLQFLFEYFSETQRNKGNFPGRFSGRQFSNSRSEMNVSTLELGDSALYLCASSPGQGYNEQFFGPGTRLTVL.

This clone came up once. J is TRBJ2-1 and V is TRBV11-2; 7 positions match TRBD1. V trimming: 5 bases; J trimming: 5 bases; junction bases outside the gene matches: 12. The length of the CDR3 is 16 residues. CDR1 SGHAT and CDR2 FQNNGV come from the germline V gene. This chain's CDR3 is CASSHRKTTGNNEQFF. In nucleotides, the CDR3 is TGTGCCAGCAGCCATCGGAAAACGACAGGGAACAATGAGCAGTTCTTC.

The chain recombines TRBV5-4 with TRBJ2-3; 9 nucleotides align to TRBD2. The CDR3 covers 17 residues. Germline V gives CDR1 SGHNT, CDR2 YYREEE (reference sequence). With V trimmed by 3 bases and J by 6 bases, 14 bases remained unmatched. CDR3 loop: CASSYPGLAGVTDTQYF. The CDR3 DNA sequence: TGTGCCAGCAGCTATCCCGGGTTAGCGGGAGTAACGGATACGCAGTATTTT. The variable domain in full, with the rest retrieved from reference TRBV5-4 and TRBJ2-3, is ETGVTQSPTHLIKTRGQQVTLRCSSQSGHNTVSWYQQALGQGPQFIFQYYREEENGRGNFPPRFSGLQFPNYSSELNVNALELDDSALYLCASSYPGLAGVTDTQYFGPGTRLTVL.

The chain is built from TRBV11-3 and TRBJ2-2; D may be TRBD1 (6 bases). V gave up 4 bases and J gave up 0 bases, with 12 bases separating them. The CDR3 is made up of 16 amino acids. The germline CDR1 and CDR2 sequences are SGHNT and YENEEA. CDR3 bases: TGTGCCAGCAGCTACAGGGACCCCTCGAACACCGGGGAGCTGTTTTTT. The encoded protein is CASSYRDPSNTGELFF. The entire variable domain, with the rest obtained from reference TRBV11-3 and TRBJ2-2, is as follows: EAGVVQSPRYKIIEKKQPVAFWCNPISGHNTLYWYLQNLGQGPELLIRYENEEAVDDSQLPKDRFSAERLKGVDSTLKIQPAELGDSAVYLCASSYRDPSNTGELFFGEGSRLTVL.

This chain uses TRBV18 with TRBJ2-1, with a possible D match to TRBD1 (5 bases). Per germline, CDR1 KGHSH and CDR2 LQKENI. V dropped 3 bases and J dropped 5 bases, with 14 bases sitting between them. The CDR3 runs to 15 residues. The CDR3 protein is CASSPGAGADNEQFF. The CDR3 DNA is TGTGCCAGCTCACCTGGAGCTGGGGCAGACAATGAGCAGTTCTTC. The variable domain in full, completed from reference TRBV18 and TRBJ2-1, reads NAGVMQNPRHLVRRRGQEARLRCSPMKGHSHVYWYRQLPEEGLKFMVYLQKENIIDESGMPKERFSAEFPKEGPSILRIQQVVRGDSAAYFCASSPGAGADNEQFFGPGTRLTVL.

The DNA for the CDR3 is TGTGCCAGCAGCTTTAAAACTAGCGATAATGAGCAGTTCTTC. It codes for CASSFKTSDNEQFF. The rearrangement joins TRBV7-2 to TRBJ2-1; the match to TRBD2 covers 7 bases. Losses at the gene ends were 3 bases for V and 7 bases for J; bases not matched to a gene: 6. The CDR3 length is 14 residues. The V gene's germline CDR1 is SGHTA and CDR2 FQGNSA. The whole variable domain, filled in from reference TRBV7-2 and TRBJ2-1, reads GAGVSQSPSNKVTEKGKDVELRCDPISGHTALYWYRQSLGQGLEFLIYFQGNSAPDKSGLPSDRFSAERTGGSVSTLTIQRTQQEDSAVYLCASSFKTSDNEQFFGPGTRLTVL.

The rearrangement links TRBV4-2 to TRBJ2-1, with TRBD1 matching over 10 bases. The CDR3 totals 16 residues. The germline V gene has CDR1 LGHNA and CDR2 YNFKEQ. The ends lost 4 bases at V and 2 bases at J; junction bases unmatched: 5. This chain's CDR3 is CASSPGQGIAYNEQFF. The CDR3 nucleotides are TGTGCCAGCAGCCCGGGACAGGGGATTGCCTACAATGAGCAGTTCTTC.

In nucleotides, the CDR3 is TGTGCCAGCAGCTCACCAGTCGCGGAAACCACTGAAGCTTTCTTT. Translation gives CASSSPVAETTEAFF. The chain combines TRBV7-9 with TRBJ1-1, with unresolved D. Trimming left V 4 bases short and J 4 bases short, with 16 bases between. The CDR3 contains 15 residues. Germline V gene sequence: CDR1 SEHNR, CDR2 FQNEAQ (reference sequence).

This sequence joins TRBV5-1 and TRBJ2-7; 9 nucleotides agree with TRBD2. Trimming removed 0 bases from V and 3 bases from J; junction bases left unmatched: 1. This CDR3 spans 14 amino acids. Germline CDR1 is SGHRS and CDR2 is YFSETQ. DNA of the CDR3: TGCGCCAGCAGCTTGGTACTAGCGGGCTACGAGCAGTACTTC. Translation: CASSLVLAGYEQYF. Supplemented by reference TRBV5-1 and TRBJ2-7, the full variable domain reads KAGVTQTPRYLIKTRGQQVTLSCSPISGHRSVSWYQQTPGQGLQFLFEYFSETQRNKGNFPGRFSGRQFSNSRSEMNVSTLELGDSALYLCASSLVLAGYEQYFGPGTRLTVT.